This record concerns one T cell receptor (beta chain) sequence. This specimen belongs to a study of cytomegalovirus exposure and HLA in healthy donors. Study-level information: A data release that came early held approximately 85 million unique TCRs from HLA-typed donors.

Use of 60 Vbeta and 13 Jbeta primers characterized the PCR. Only in-frame clones appear in the TCRdb table, and some are missing; sequencing was by immunoSEQ multiplex PCR. The profile shows about 170,000 clones, about 85% of them singletons. CDR1 is MNHEY and CDR2 is SVGAGI in the germline V gene. Trimming pared 2 bases from V and 3 bases from J, leaving 14 bases between. The CDR3 is 15 amino acids. The chain employs TRBV6-5 and TRBJ2-7; D gene ambiguous. The TCR was taken from a man under 40 in good health and CMV-seropositive. Sequenced sample: PBMCs. The CDR3 loop reads CASSYLVGDFYEQYF. The CDR3 nucleotides are TGTGCCAGCAGTTACCTGGTCGGAGACTTCTACGAGCAGTACTTC.